This passage covers 27 T cell receptor beta chains from one sample sequenced in a study of cytomegalovirus exposure and HLA in healthy donors. With 60 Vbeta and 13 Jbeta primers, the PCR was carried out. Sequencing used immunoSEQ multiplex PCR; TCRdb keeps in-frame clones, though not all of them. The table includes about 140,000 clones, roughly three quarters detected once. The specimen sequenced was PBMCs. The source of these receptors is a man aged 18 to 35 in good health and CMV-seronegative.

The chain carries TRBV19 and TRBJ1-5; TRBD1 matches at 8 bases. Germline V gives CDR1 LNHDA, CDR2 SQIVND (reference sequence). The J segment lost 4 bases and the V segment lost 6 bases, leaving 8 bases of the junction unmatched. CDR3 length: 15 amino acids. The chain's CDR3 is CASRTDRGGNQPQHF. In nucleotides, the CDR3 is TGTGCCAGTAGAACCGACAGGGGAGGGAATCAGCCCCAGCATTTT. Using reference TRBV19 and TRBJ1-5 for the parts outside the CDR3, the full variable domain is DGGITQSPKYLFRKEGQNVTLSCEQNLNHDAMYWYRQDPGQGLRLIYYSQIVNDFQKGDIAEGYSVSREKKESFPLTVTSAQKNPTAFYLCASRTDRGGNQPQHFGDGTRLSIL.

V is TRBV4-2 and J is TRBJ1-5, with TRBD1 matching over 7 bases. J lost 7 bases, V lost 0 bases, and 6 bases had no gene match. CDR1 and CDR2 from the germline V gene are LGHNA and YNFKEQ. This CDR3 spans 15 amino acids. The CDR3 DNA reads TGTGCCAGCAGCCAAGATAGGGGGCCCGGGCAGCCCCAGCATTTT. It translates to CASSQDRGPGQPQHF.

The V call is TRBV7-2, the J call TRBJ2-7; 10 bases map to TRBD2. The CDR3 sequence is 15 residues long. From germline, CDR1 is SGHTA and CDR2 FQGNSA. The trim removed 5 bases at V and 0 bases at J, leaving 4 bases unmatched. The CDR3, as DNA: TGTGCCAGCAGCCCACTAGCGGGGAGCTCCTACGAGCAGTACTTC. This sequence encodes CASSPLAGSSYEQYF. Looking up the rest from reference TRBV7-2 and TRBJ2-7 gives the full variable domain: GAGVSQSPSNKVTEKGKDVELRCDPISGHTALYWYRQSLGQGLEFLIYFQGNSAPDKSGLPSDRFSAERTGGSVSTLTIQRTQQEDSAVYLCASSPLAGSSYEQYFGPGTRLTVT.

J is TRBJ2-5 and V is TRBV18; perhaps TRBD1 as D (6 bases). CDR1 and CDR2 (germline): KGHSH, LQKENI. With 1 base removed from V and 5 bases from J, the gap between germline ends came to 17 bases. The CDR3 contains 16 residues. This chain's CDR3 is CASSPRETGPGETQYF. The CDR3 region has the DNA TGTGCCAGCTCACCACGGGAGACAGGACCTGGGGAGACCCAGTACTTC.

The rearrangement joins TRBV27 to TRBJ2-7, with TRBD2 matching over 9 bases. The CDR3 covers 17 residues. Per the germline V gene, CDR1 is MNHEY and CDR2 is SMNVEV (reference sequence). J was trimmed by 5 bases and V by 3 bases; bases with no gene match: 14. This CDR3 is CASSFGRGREGLDEQYF. The CDR3 nucleotides read TGTGCCAGCAGTTTTGGGAGAGGGCGGGAGGGCCTGGACGAGCAGTACTTC.

In its sample, this clone was seen a few times. The V gene is TRBV13, the J gene TRBJ2-5, with TRBD2 as a possible D gene (5 bases). Trimming cost V 3 bases and J 5 bases, with 19 bases left between them. The CDR3 runs to 16 residues. Germline CDR1 PRHDT, CDR2 FYEKMQ (reference sequence). The CDR3 sequence is CASSLYGGGSMETQYF. Written as DNA, the CDR3 is TGTGCCAGCAGCTTGTACGGCGGAGGATCTATGGAGACCCAGTACTTC.

CDR3 nucleotides: TGTGCCAGCAGCTTAGGACAGGGATCGTTTGAAAAACTGTTTTTT. Its translation is CASSLGQGSFEKLFF. The chain employs TRBV7-9 and TRBJ1-4; TRBD1 agrees at 7 bases. CDR1 is SEHNR and CDR2 is FQNEAQ in the germline V gene (reference sequence). This CDR3 region has 15 residues. V gave up 1 base and J gave up 7 bases; unmatched junction bases: 6.

Concerning this clone: This CDR3 is also generated by other DNA sequences in the sample. The chain recombines TRBV10-2 with TRBJ1-5; D is undetermined. Trimming took 6 bases from V and 5 from J, leaving 11 bases between them. Germline CDR1 WSHSY, CDR2 SAAADI. The CDR3 spans 13 residues. CDR3 sequence reads: CASRSQSHQPQHF. The DNA of the CDR3 is TGCGCCAGCAGGTCACAATCCCATCAGCCCCAGCATTTT.

The rearrangement joins TRBV18 to TRBJ2-7, with 9 nucleotides matching TRBD2. The CDR3 sequence is 15 residues long. CDR1 and CDR2 from the germline V gene are KGHSH and LQKENI. Unmatched junction bases numbered 5, after V lost 2 bases and J lost 3 bases. CDR3 sequence (DNA): TGTGCCAGCTCACCAGCTAGCGGGGAGGGCTACGAGCAGTACTTC. Protein sequence: CASSPASGEGYEQYF.

The chain uses TRBV19 and TRBJ1-1, with D unclear. CDR3 length equals 14 residues. CDR1 LNHDA and CDR2 SQIVND come from the germline V gene (reference sequence). V dropped 6 bases and J dropped 4 bases, with 15 bases sitting between them. Written as DNA, the CDR3 is TGTGCCAGTAGCCTATCCGAGAAACCCACTGAAGCTTTCTTT. Translated, it gives CASSLSEKPTEAFF.

The chain employs TRBV19 and TRBJ2-3; TRBD2 aligns across 9 bases. With V trimmed by 6 bases and J by 6 bases, 13 bases remained unmatched. The CDR3 covers 16 residues. Germline CDR1 is LNHDA and CDR2 is SQIVND (reference sequence). CDR3 region: CASSEGAGLAADTQYF. DNA for the CDR3: TGTGCCAGTAGCGAAGGGGCGGGACTAGCCGCGGATACGCAGTATTTT.

This chain uses TRBV5-1 with TRBJ2-3; a weak D match, TRBD1 (6 bases). The CDR3 covers 16 residues. Between the trimmed V and J ends, which lost 0 bases and 3 bases, there was a span of 14 bases. Per the germline V gene, CDR1 is SGHRS and CDR2 is YFSETQ. CDR3 protein: CASSLVLRGRTDTQYF. The DNA of the CDR3 is TGCGCCAGCAGCTTGGTACTCAGGGGCAGGACAGATACGCAGTATTTT.

The V gene is TRBV7-2, the J gene TRBJ2-1, with 10 bases matching TRBD2. This CDR3 is 15 amino acids long. Trimming cost V 6 bases and J 7 bases; bases outside gene matches: 9. Germline CDR1 is SGHTA and CDR2 is FQGNSA. In DNA form, the CDR3 reads TGTGCCAGCAGAACCGGGACTAGCGACGGGAATGAGCAGTTCTTC. It translates to CASRTGTSDGNEQFF.

In regard to this clone: Mismatch with germline at one junction end may stem from a read error. J is TRBJ2-7 and V is TRBV6-6, with 9 bases that match TRBD2. Per the germline V gene, CDR1 is MNHNY and CDR2 is SVGAGI (reference sequence). The CDR3 runs 14 residues. CDR3 sequence reads: CASRYSTSGYEQYF. The CDR3 DNA sequence: TGTGCCAGCAGGTACTCGACTAGCGGTTACGAGCAGTACTTC.

V is TRBV29-1 and J is TRBJ2-1, with 7 bases that match TRBD2. Germline-derived CDR1 and CDR2 are SQVTM and ANQGSEA. V lost 4 bases, J lost 1 base, and 13 bases stayed unmatched. The CDR3 spans 17 residues. The CDR3 loop reads CSVGGGTPPGSYNEQFF. Written as DNA, the CDR3 is TGCAGCGTTGGGGGGGGGACCCCTCCGGGATCCTACAATGAGCAGTTCTTC.

The sample holds one count of this clone. The V gene is TRBV5-1, the J gene TRBJ1-1; 7 bases align to TRBD1. The CDR3 is 14 residues long. The V and J ends lost 2 bases and 3 bases, in that order; junction bases with no gene match: 4. From germline, CDR1 is SGHRS and CDR2 YFSETQ. This CDR3 reads CASSLRDSDTEAFF. The CDR3 DNA reads TGCGCCAGCAGCTTAAGGGACAGTGACACTGAAGCTTTCTTT.

V is TRBV9 and J is TRBJ2-3; D call uncertain. In germline, CDR1 is SGDLS, CDR2 YYNGEE. This CDR3 region has 10 residues. V shed 5 bases and J shed 6 bases, with 4 bases lying between them. The CDR3: CASRLDTQYF. The CDR3 DNA follows: TGTGCCAGCAGACTGGATACGCAGTATTTT.

The V gene is TRBV2, the J gene TRBJ2-7; 12 nucleotides agree with TRBD2. Germline V CDR1 and CDR2: SNHLY, FYNNEI. The CDR3 spans 14 residues. The V segment lost 6 bases and the J segment 2 bases; nucleotides outside the gene matches: 2. The CDR3 here is CASRRTSGTYEQYF. CDR3 DNA sequence: TGTGCCAGCAGACGGACTAGCGGGACCTACGAGCAGTACTTC.

J is TRBJ2-1 and V is TRBV13; possible D gene TRBD2, 5 bases. Germline loops: CDR1 PRHDT, CDR2 FYEKMQ (reference sequence). V dropped 5 bases and J dropped 15 bases, with 14 bases sitting between them. CDR3 length: 11 residues. The CDR3 DNA sequence: TGTGCCAGCAGCCTAGCCGGGGTCGTGTTCTTC. This gives the protein CASSLAGVVFF.

This sequence joins TRBV10-2 and TRBJ2-1; 8 nucleotides match TRBD2. The CDR3 spans 15 residues. CDR1 and CDR2 from the germline V gene are WSHSY and SAAADI. After removal of 2 bases from V and 9 bases from J, the junction contained 9 bases not matched to a gene. The CDR3 protein is CASSEMYGGAGEQFF. The CDR3, as DNA: TGCGCCAGCAGTGAGATGTACGGGGGGGCCGGTGAGCAGTTCTTC.

The chain is built from TRBV19 and TRBJ1-4, with a possible D match to TRBD1 (5 bases). V lost 3 bases to trimming and J lost 2 bases, with 13 bases between them. CDR3 length equals 16 residues. CDR1 and CDR2 (germline): LNHDA, SQIVND (reference sequence). CDR3 bases: TGTGCCAGTAGTATCAACGCAGGGCTGACTAATGAAAAACTGTTTTTT. It encodes CASSINAGLTNEKLFF.

This chain joins TRBV10-2 and TRBJ1-5; 8 bases are shared with TRBD1. This CDR3 region has 16 residues. Germline values: CDR1 WSHSY, CDR2 SAAADI. Trimming removed 10 bases from V and 0 bases from J; junction bases left unmatched: 11. CDR3 DNA: TGCGCCACCACGTCGACAGGGGAATATAGCAATCAGCCCCAGCATTTT. Protein: CATTSTGEYSNQPQHF.

The chain is built from TRBV18 and TRBJ1-1, with D possibly TRBD1 on 6 matching bases. The CDR3 loop spans 13 amino acids. From germline, CDR1 is KGHSH and CDR2 LQKENI. V gave up 4 bases and J gave up 0 bases, with 6 bases separating them. CDR3: CASSRQVNTEAFF. DNA for the CDR3: TGTGCCAGCTCACGACAGGTGAACACTGAAGCTTTCTTT.

This clone occurred a few times. The genes are TRBV10-3 and TRBJ2-5, with 16 bases lining up with TRBD2. CDR1 is ENHRY and CDR2 is SYGVKD in the germline V gene. Trimming removed 5 bases from V and 2 bases from J; junction bases left unmatched: 8. This CDR3 contains 18 residues. CDR3 DNA sequence: TGTGCCATCAGTCGAATGGGACTAGCGGGGGGGCGTCAAGAGACCCAGTACTTC. This translates into CAISRMGLAGGRQETQYF.

This clone occurred a few times. The same CDR3 is also encoded by other DNA sequences in this sample. V and J are TRBV6-5 and TRBJ2-1, with D perhaps matching TRBD2 (6 bases). Germline CDR1 reads MNHEY; CDR2 reads SVGAGI. The V end lost 5 bases, the J end lost 4 bases, and 12 bases lay between the germline ends. This CDR3 spans 14 amino acids. The CDR3 DNA sequence: TGTGCCAGCAGTAACCGGGACTCATACAATGAGCAGTTCTTC. Protein product: CASSNRDSYNEQFF.

This clone was seen a handful of times. The CDR3 reads CASSLAGGSSYNEQFF. The CDR3 DNA follows: TGTGCCAGCAGCTTGGCCGGCGGGAGCTCCTACAATGAGCAGTTCTTC. The chain links TRBV5-4 to TRBJ2-1; 7 positions agree with TRBD2. V was clipped by 0 bases and J by 0 bases; unmatched bases: 3. The CDR3 has 16 residues. In germline, CDR1 is SGHNT, CDR2 YYREEE (reference sequence).

The rearrangement joins TRBV14 to TRBJ1-1, with D unclear. V shed 2 bases and J shed 3 bases, with 13 bases lying between them. CDR3 length: 15 amino acids. Germline CDR1 SGHDN, CDR2 FVKESK. The CDR3 coding sequence is TGTGCCAGCAGCCAAATTCGAGGCGCCGACACTGAAGCTTTCTTT. Translation: CASSQIRGADTEAFF.